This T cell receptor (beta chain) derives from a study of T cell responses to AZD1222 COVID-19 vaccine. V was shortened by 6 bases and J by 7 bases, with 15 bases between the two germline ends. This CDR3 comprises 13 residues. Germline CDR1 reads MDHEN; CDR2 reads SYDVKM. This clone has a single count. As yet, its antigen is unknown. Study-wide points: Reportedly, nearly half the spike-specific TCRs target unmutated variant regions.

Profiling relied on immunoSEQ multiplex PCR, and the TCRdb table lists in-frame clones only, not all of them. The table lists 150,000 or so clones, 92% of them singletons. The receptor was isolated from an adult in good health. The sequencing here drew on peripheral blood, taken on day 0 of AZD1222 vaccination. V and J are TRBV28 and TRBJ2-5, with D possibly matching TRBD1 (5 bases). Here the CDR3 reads CASRGPVKVTQYF. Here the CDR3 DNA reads TGTGCCAGCAGGGGGCCCGTCAAAGTGACCCAGTACTTC.